This entry concerns a single TCR beta chain. Its antigen remains unidentified. No much larger clone is present one base from it, and per-base qualities are unavailable. Compared with germline, V lacks 7 bases and J lacks 1 base; bases without a gene match: 6. The CDR3 contains 14 residues, cysteine and phenylalanine counted. Of the read, only the CDR3 DNA is kept; its 42 bases are in frame from base 1. CDR1 and CDR2 were assigned from the germline V gene as MDHEN and SYDVKM. This entry belongs to a study of T cells in Graves' hyperthyroidism and ophthalmopathy (dated by TCRdb to between 2018 and 2021). As for the study more broadly: Peripheral blood samples were taken at the time of initial diagnosis, prior to any treatment. For training and testing, the approximately 97 patients in the discovery cohort were randomly divided in a 7:3 ratio. After sampling, hyperthyroidism patients received methimazole starting at 30 mg daily, and ophthalmopathy patients received high-dose intravenous methylprednisolone. Prospective prediction of ophthalmopathy was tested in an independent validation cohort consisting of 18 hyperthyroidism patients and around 17 patients who later progressed to ophthalmopathy. The paper describes TCR Vbeta CDR3 sequencing of 135 peripheral blood samples, made up of 40 to 45 ophthalmopathy patients, 70 to 80 hyperthyroidism patients and approximately 17 progressor patients. To identify distinguishing TCR V-J signatures, a discovery cohort of around 98 patients was used, comprising approximately 40 with Graves' ophthalmopathy and approximately 57 with stable Graves' hyperthyroidism. In addition, the study compared T-cell repertoires in thyroid tissue and in blood from roughly 6 Graves' hyperthyroidism patients.

In the ophthalmopathy patients, disease was moderately to severely active, with a Clinical Activity Score of 3 or more, a NOSPECS grade of 4 or more, and a duration of less than 3 months. The study excluded patients with uncontrolled infections, other autoimmune diseases, pregnancy or lactation. Clinical symptoms, serum thyroxine and TRAb, thyroid ultrasound, and orbital computed tomography formed the basis for the diagnoses. PBMCs were isolated from 10 ml of fresh peripheral blood by Ficoll-Paque density gradient centrifugation. Trizol reagent was used to extract total RNA, and RNA quality was then checked on an Agilent 2100 Bioanalyzer. The TCR beta CDR3 regions were amplified from the RNA transcripts. For the first round of RT-PCR on the TCR CDR3, the HTBI primer set was used together with the Qiagen OneStep RT-PCR kit. Libraries were constructed in a second round of multiplex PCR, after which size selection and purification were performed. Libraries were sequenced paired-end with 100 bp reads on an Illumina HiSeq2000. Turning to the authors' computational methods: SOAPnuke was used to process the raw data, with reads discarded if the reads contained adapters or uncalled bases, had a mean Phred below 15, or lacked an exact constant-primer or identifier match. COPE v1.2.5 was used to merge the high-quality paired reads, and each unique nucleotide sequence was defined as a clonotype. MiTCR v1.1 was used to align clonotypes to the IMGT TRBV, TRBD and TRBJ reference segments. The analysis included only V-J combinations with a frequency above 0.0001, which together covered around 99% of the repertoires. The TCS score was defined as the ratio of F50 (clonal expansion) to E x V (chaos), calculated using BLOSUM62-based TCRdist between CDR3 peptides within each V-J. Welch's t-statistics and random forest reduced fewer than 550 V-J features to some 14, which were used in a naive Bayes classifier (R e1071). TCRdb passed the public sequencing reads through fastp at Q25 and MiXCR, retaining productive beta sequences. Entries are consolidated by CDR3 protein sequence, retaining the most common genes and DNA. Here the V and J calls rest on TCRdb's processing, not on the authors' analysis. The table for this sample lists fewer than 350,000 distinct CDR3 sequences; 18% of them were counted only once. Clones ranked in the top ten supply around a sixth of the sample.

Overall study outcomes, separate from this receptor: In validation, progression to ophthalmopathy was predicted by the model with 55% to 71% sensitivity and 72.22% specificity, a median of approximately 7.1 months before onset. Most expanded thyroid clonotypes (frequency above 0.001) were also detected in blood, a finding suggesting that blood repertoires may reflect thyroid immune responses. A model built on a 13 V-J signature distinguished ophthalmopathy from stable hyperthyroidism, reaching roughly 88% sensitivity and approximately 83% specificity in cross-validation and 80%/75% in testing. No statistical method was used to set the sample size in advance, and investigators knew the group allocation.

This chain is built from TRBV28 and TRBJ2-7; TRBD2 agrees with 8 junctional bases. The sample was blood. The sequence was obtained from a woman in her forties with Graves' ophthalmopathy. Read as DNA, the sequence is TGTGCCAGCAATCCACTAGCGGAGTCCTACGAGCAGTACTTC. Its protein product is CASNPLAESYEQYF.